The TCR beta chain described here comes from a study of shared clonotypes between healthy human individuals. Naive CD8 cells lacked CD45RO and underwent positive selection for CCR7, leaving out terminally differentiated effector memory CD45RA+ cells. Germline CDR1 and CDR2: SNHLY and FYNNEI. This CDR3 contains 14 residues. Trimming removed 4 bases at V and 3 bases at J, with 13 bases between. A deep-level run was used for the assay. Using immunoSEQ multiplex PCR, the repertoire was profiled, and TCRdb retains in-frame clones only, with some absent. The profile shows around 1.9 million clones, roughly 91% of them singletons.

This receptor was obtained from a man between 18 and 29 years old in good health. Some clones in this sample may be carry-over from other donors' samples. Material for sequencing was naive CD8+ T cells from PBMCs. The chain joins TRBV2 to TRBJ2-7, with D possibly called TRBD1 or TRBD2 (5 bases each). In DNA form, the CDR3 reads TGTGCCAGCAGTGTCTCGAGGGGCGGCTACGAGCAGTACTTC. The encoded protein is CASSVSRGGYEQYF.